This T cell receptor beta chain came from a study of PD-L1 blockade in urothelial cancer. Study summary: In the patient group, about 85% of the roughly 29 were males with bladder-origin urothelial cancer.

For this clone: Its antigen is undetermined.

Time point of the sample: pretreatment peripheral blood. Notes on the study in general: Tumor-associated clones in the blood of durable-benefit patients grew more at 3 weeks.

Measured with immunoSEQ multiplex PCR; TCRdb has only the in-frame clones, and not every one. The table records fewer than 50,000 clones, roughly four fifths of them present only once. Germline assignment: CDR1 MDHEN and CDR2 SYDVKM. The CDR3 is 16 amino acids. The ends lost 6 bases at V and 1 base at J; junction bases unmatched: 7. This sequence joins TRBV28 and TRBJ1-4; 8 bases are shared with TRBD1. The sequence was obtained from a man in his 70s with urothelial cancer. The sequencing here drew on PBMCs, taken around atezolizumab (anti-PD-L1) treatment. The CDR3: CASRLTGAVTNEKLFF. CDR3 in DNA: TGTGCCAGCAGATTGACAGGGGCGGTAACTAATGAAAAACTGTTTTTT.